These 24 T cell receptor beta chains share one sample of origin, sequenced in a study of T cell responses to AZD1222 COVID-19 vaccine. Sequencing was performed with immunoSEQ multiplex PCR; in TCRdb, only in-frame clones are kept and a portion is missing. The table records more than 95,000 clones, approximately 86% of them present only once. Sequencing was performed on peripheral blood, taken 28 days after the second AZD1222 dose. The receptors come from an adult who received the AZD1222 COVID-19 vaccine.

V is TRBV7-3 and J is TRBJ2-1; tentative D call: TRBD1 (5 bases). The CDR3 loop spans 15 amino acids. CDR1 is SGHTA and CDR2 is FQGTGA in the germline V gene. V was pared by 5 bases and J by 0 bases, with 11 bases between. Written as DNA, the CDR3 is TGTGCCAGCAGCCCGACAGACAGCTCCTACAATGAGCAGTTCTTC. This sequence encodes CASSPTDSSYNEQFF.

This clone was counted a few times. The chain employs TRBV11-2 and TRBJ2-4; 16 nucleotides line up with TRBD2. This CDR3 has 18 residues. V shed 5 bases and J 4 bases; nucleotides not matched to a gene: 8. In germline, CDR1 is SGHAT, CDR2 FQNNGV. The DNA of the CDR3 is TGTGCCAGCAGCCTGGGACTAGCGGGAGGGAGGGGGAAAAACATTCAGTACTTC. Encoded protein: CASSLGLAGGRGKNIQYF.

V gene TRBV29-1 combines with J gene TRBJ1-1; no reliable D call. The CDR3 runs to 14 residues. Germline values: CDR1 SQVTM, CDR2 ANQGSEA. The germline V and J ends were trimmed by 8 bases and 1 base, with 17 bases remaining between them. The CDR3 sequence is CSLKPLDGNTEAFF. The CDR3 DNA reads as TGCAGCCTGAAGCCCCTGGACGGGAACACTGAAGCTTTCTTT.

CDR3 residues: CAISESTGLNEKLFF. CDR3 bases: TGTGCCATCAGTGAGTCTACAGGGTTGAATGAAAAACTGTTTTTT. V gene TRBV10-3 combines with J gene TRBJ1-4; a weak D match, TRBD1 (6 bases). V lost 0 bases, J lost 5 bases, and 10 bases lay in between. This CDR3 is built from 15 residues. Per the germline V gene, CDR1 is ENHRY and CDR2 is SYGVKD.

The J gene is TRBJ2-5, the V gene TRBV27; the match to TRBD2 covers 11 bases. This CDR3 has 17 amino acids. From germline, CDR1 is MNHEY and CDR2 SMNVEV (reference sequence). Losses at the gene ends were 6 bases for V and 2 bases for J; bases not matched to a gene: 11. For the CDR3, the DNA is TGTGCCAGCAGCCGAAACCCGGGACTAGCGGTACAAGAGACCCAGTACTTC. It is translated as CASSRNPGLAVQETQYF.

The chain combines TRBV5-6 with TRBJ2-3; 7 bases are a match to TRBD2. This CDR3 has 14 amino acids. J was trimmed by 6 bases and V by 0 bases; bases with no gene match: 4. Germline loops: CDR1 SGHDT, CDR2 YYEEEE. The CDR3 DNA reads as TGTGCCAGCAGCTTGGACGGGAGGCTGGATACGCAGTATTTT. This sequence encodes CASSLDGRLDTQYF. Together with reference TRBV5-6 and TRBJ2-3, the CDR3 gives the full variable domain: DAGVTQSPTHLIKTRGQQVTLRCSPKSGHDTVSWYQQALGQGPQFIFQYYEEEERQRGNFPDRFSGHQFPNYSSELNVNALLLGDSALYLCASSLDGRLDTQYFGPGTRLTVL.

The chain employs TRBV7-3 and TRBJ2-1, with D perhaps being TRBD1 or TRBD2 (6 bases each). The CDR3 has 15 residues. Germline V CDR1 and CDR2: SGHTA, FQGTGA. Trimming left V 4 bases short and J 6 bases short, with 16 bases between. This CDR3 is CASSSSGAGVNEQFF. CDR3 nucleotides: TGTGCCAGCAGCTCTTCGGGGGCTGGGGTCAATGAGCAGTTCTTC.

The chain recombines TRBV7-2 with TRBJ1-1, with D maybe TRBD1 (5 bases). CDR3 length equals 16 residues. V was clipped by 3 bases and J by 11 bases, with 25 bases between them. The V gene's germline CDR1 is SGHTA and CDR2 FQGNSA. The CDR3 reads CASSFRGPSAGGVAFF. The CDR3 DNA reads as TGTGCCAGCAGCTTTCGGGGACCAAGTGCCGGAGGGGTGGCTTTCTTT.

The V and J genes are TRBV7-2 and TRBJ1-4, with TRBD1 identical over 7 bases. Trimming at V came to 5 bases and at J to 0 bases, leaving 3 bases not matched to a gene. The CDR3 consists of 15 residues. CDR1 and CDR2 from the germline V gene are SGHTA and FQGNSA. CDR3 residues: CASSIDRATNEKLFF. Here the CDR3 DNA reads TGTGCCAGCAGCATTGACAGGGCAACTAATGAAAAACTGTTTTTT.

In its sample, this clone was seen once. This chain joins TRBV28 and TRBJ2-1, with TRBD1 identical over 8 bases. In germline, CDR1 is MDHEN, CDR2 SYDVKM. With 5 bases clipped from V and 0 bases from J, the junction kept 12 bases outside the gene matches. The CDR3 runs to 18 residues. The CDR3 spells CASSTNRQGTFSYNEQFF. CDR3 nucleotides: TGTGCCAGCAGTACCAACCGACAGGGGACCTTCTCCTACAATGAGCAGTTCTTC.

The V call is TRBV7-9, the J call TRBJ1-2; 8 positions agree with TRBD1. CDR3 length: 13 residues. CDR1 is SEHNR and CDR2 is FQNEAQ in the germline V gene (reference sequence). The J segment lost 4 bases and the V segment lost 4 bases, leaving 2 bases of the junction unmatched. CDR3: CASSSDRVYGYTF. Here the CDR3 DNA reads TGTGCCAGCAGCTCGGACAGGGTCTATGGCTACACCTTC.

This chain links TRBV6-5 with TRBJ1-1, with D unclear. CDR1 is MNHEY, CDR2 SVGAGI, per germline. V was pared by 6 bases and J by 4 bases, with 18 bases between. CDR3 size: 15 residues. The CDR3 DNA sequence: TGTGCCAGCAGGAGGTCGGGAGGGAGTACCACTGAAGCTTTCTTT. As protein: CASRRSGGSTTEAFF.

The chain is built from TRBV19 and TRBJ2-5; the D call may be TRBD1 or TRBD2 (5 bases each). The V end was cut by 5 bases, the J end by 5 bases, with 21 bases between. This CDR3 spans 16 amino acids. From germline, CDR1 is LNHDA and CDR2 SQIVND (reference sequence). The CDR3 nucleotides are TGTGCCAGTAGTCTCTCACGGGGAAGGGGCAGGGAGACCCAGTACTTC. Protein product: CASSLSRGRGRETQYF.

The V gene is TRBV13, the J gene TRBJ2-7; D is possibly TRBD2 (6 bases). V lost 6 bases and J lost 0, with 12 bases in between. This CDR3 comprises 14 residues. Germline lookup yields CDR1 PRHDT and CDR2 FYEKMQ (reference sequence). CDR3 amino acids: CASRARGSSYEQYF. As DNA, the CDR3 is TGTGCCAGCAGGGCTCGGGGGAGCTCCTACGAGCAGTACTTC. The full variable domain, rest sourced from reference TRBV13 and TRBJ2-7, is AAGVIQSPRHLIKEKRETATLKCYPIPRHDTVYWYQQGPGQDPQFLISFYEKMQSDKGSIPDRFSAQQFSDYHSELNMSSLELGDSALYFCASRARGSSYEQYFGPGTRLTVT.

The chain combines TRBV6-5 with TRBJ2-5; 10 nucleotides line up with TRBD2. This CDR3 has 16 residues. With V trimmed by 2 bases and J by 4 bases, 7 bases remained unmatched. CDR1 MNHEY and CDR2 SVGAGI come from the germline V gene. This CDR3 reads CASSYGLAGVGETQYF. CDR3 nucleotide sequence: TGTGCCAGCAGTTACGGGCTAGCGGGAGTTGGAGAGACCCAGTACTTC.

The chain combines TRBV6-5 with TRBJ1-2, with D uncertain. V dropped 0 bases and J dropped 4 bases, with 9 bases sitting between them. Germline loops: CDR1 MNHEY, CDR2 SVGAGI. The CDR3 has 14 amino acids. CDR3 loop: CASSYSGFSYGYTF. As DNA, the CDR3 is TGTGCCAGCAGTTACTCTGGGTTTAGCTATGGCTACACCTTC.

This chain uses TRBV7-2 with TRBJ1-6, with no clear D. V shed 1 base and J shed 7 bases, with 11 bases lying between them. Germline V gene lookup returns CDR1 SGHTA and CDR2 FQGNSA. This CDR3 spans 15 amino acids. Here the CDR3 DNA reads TGTGCCAGCAGCTTAGGTATGGGGTCGAATTCACCCCTCCACTTT. Translating gives CASSLGMGSNSPLHF.

The chain links TRBV6-5 to TRBJ1-1; 9 positions agree with TRBD1. V shed 7 bases, J shed 1 base, and the junction held 4 bases outside the gene matches. This CDR3 is 14 amino acids long. The germline V gene encodes CDR1 MNHEY and CDR2 SVGAGI. DNA of the CDR3: TGTGCCAGCACTATGGACAGGGGGAACACTGAAGCTTTCTTT. This encodes CASTMDRGNTEAFF.

The rearrangement links TRBV9 to TRBJ1-1, with 7 bases matching TRBD1. The germline gives CDR1 SGDLS, CDR2 YYNGEE. With 6 bases clipped from V and 4 bases from J, the junction kept 18 bases outside the gene matches. The CDR3 extends over 17 amino acids. The CDR3 DNA reads as TGTGCCAGCACCAAGACAGGGTCATTCGTGGCTGGCACTGAAGCTTTCTTT. Protein sequence: CASTKTGSFVAGTEAFF.

The V and J genes are TRBV14 and TRBJ2-5; D assignment may be TRBD1 or TRBD2 (5 bases each). The CDR3 contains 13 residues. V was pared by 4 bases and J by 5 bases, with 11 bases between. Germline values: CDR1 SGHDN, CDR2 FVKESK. Here the CDR3 DNA reads TGTGCCAGCAGCCTGCGAGGGGTGGAGACCCAGTACTTC. Amino acid sequence: CASSLRGVETQYF.

The chain is built from TRBV7-8 and TRBJ2-7; D is unclear. CDR1 is SGHVS and CDR2 is FQNEAQ in the germline V gene. V dropped 3 bases and J dropped 3 bases, with 6 bases sitting between them. The CDR3 sequence is 12 residues long. The CDR3 reads CASSFMGYEQYF. Written as DNA, the CDR3 is TGTGCCAGCAGCTTTATGGGCTACGAGCAGTACTTC.

V is TRBV19 and J is TRBJ1-6; D not certain. The CDR3 covers 13 residues. The V end lost 6 bases, the J end lost 4 bases, and 7 bases lay between the germline ends. Germline V gene data show CDR1 as LNHDA and CDR2 as SQIVND (reference sequence). CDR3 DNA: TGTGCCAGTAGAAATGGATATAATTCACCCCTCCACTTT. This sequence encodes CASRNGYNSPLHF.

The rearrangement uses TRBV2 and TRBJ1-1; 8 bases map to TRBD1. This CDR3 spans 14 amino acids. Losses at the gene ends were 4 bases for V and 3 bases for J; bases not matched to a gene: 4. CDR1 is SNHLY and CDR2 is FYNNEI in the germline V gene. The CDR3 sequence: CASSVQTGDTEAFF. In nucleotides, the CDR3 is TGTGCCAGCAGTGTACAGACAGGGGACACTGAAGCTTTCTTT.

The gene calls are TRBV7-2 and TRBJ2-7; 11 bases fit TRBD2. Per germline, CDR1 SGHTA and CDR2 FQGNSA. The CDR3 is 14 residues long. Trimming took 5 bases from V and 4 from J; bases not matched to a gene: 4. The CDR3 nucleotides read TGTGCCAGCAGCCTTGGACTAGCGGGTTACGAGCAGTACTTC. It is translated as CASSLGLAGYEQYF.